Each of the 7 T cell receptor beta chains below was sequenced from the same sample in a study of siplizumab effects on memory and regulatory T cells. TCRdb's table, derived via immunoSEQ multiplex PCR, lists solely in-frame clones and lacks some. The table lists fewer than 120,000 clones, roughly 92% of them singletons. The sequenced sample consisted of CD4+ T cells sorted from blood. The source of these receptors is a human donor in good health.

The rearrangement uses TRBV7-9 and TRBJ2-3; D could derive from TRBD1 or TRBD2 (5 bases each). V was cut by 2 bases and J by 5 bases, with 11 bases left in between. CDR3 length: 14 amino acids. The germline CDR1 and CDR2 sequences are SEHNR and FQNEAQ (reference sequence). Here the CDR3 reads CASSLWGSVDTQYF. CDR3 DNA sequence: TGTGCCAGCAGCTTATGGGGGAGTGTAGATACGCAGTATTTT.

This rearrangement joins TRBV6-5 to TRBJ2-2; D is ambiguous. Trimming pared 4 bases from V and 5 bases from J, leaving 8 bases between. Germline V gene lookup returns CDR1 MNHEY and CDR2 SVGAGI. The CDR3 is 13 amino acids. The CDR3 DNA is TGTGCCAGCAGTTTGATCCTGACCGGGGAGCTGTTTTTT. This gives the protein CASSLILTGELFF.

The chain uses TRBV2 and TRBJ1-1, with 9 bases lining up with TRBD1. This CDR3 spans 15 amino acids. Unmatched junction bases numbered 8, after V lost 4 bases and J lost 5 bases. The germline V gene encodes CDR1 SNHLY and CDR2 FYNNEI. CDR3 bases: TGTGCCAGCAGTGTTACAGGGGGCAGTCGAACTGAAGCTTTCTTT. Its translation is CASSVTGGSRTEAFF.

The chain carries TRBV7-6 and TRBJ2-6, with 8 bases fitting TRBD1. This CDR3 is 17 amino acids long. Germline trimming cut 1 base from V and 0 bases from J; bases unmatched to any gene: 2. Germline values: CDR1 SGHVS, CDR2 FNYEAQ. CDR3 coding DNA: TGTGCCAGCAGCTTAGGGACAGGGAACTCTGGGGCCAACGTCCTGACTTTC. Protein: CASSLGTGNSGANVLTF.

The chain links TRBV5-1 to TRBJ2-3; no firm D call. Germline V gene sequence: CDR1 SGHRS, CDR2 YFSETQ. CDR3 length equals 17 residues. V was trimmed by 4 bases and J by 3 bases, leaving 21 bases between them. The CDR3 reads CASSIQWNGYRTDTQYF. The CDR3 bases are TGCGCCAGCAGCATCCAGTGGAACGGGTACAGAACAGATACGCAGTATTTT.

The V gene is TRBV19, the J gene TRBJ1-3; 7 positions match TRBD1. The CDR3 runs 17 residues. Trimming cost V 3 bases and J 0 bases; bases outside gene matches: 8. The germline gives CDR1 LNHDA, CDR2 SQIVND (reference sequence). The CDR3 DNA reads TGTGCCAGTAGTATCCTCCGACAGGGACACTCTGGAAACACCATATATTTT. This encodes CASSILRQGHSGNTIYF.

V usage is TRBV5-8 and J usage is TRBJ2-3; TRBD2 matches at 7 bases. Trimming at V came to 1 base and at J to 2 bases, leaving 7 bases not matched to a gene. In germline, CDR1 is SGHTS, CDR2 YDEGEE. This CDR3 region has 16 residues. This chain's CDR3 is CASSLQAGAVTDTQYF. The CDR3 region has the DNA TGTGCCAGCAGCTTGCAGGCGGGAGCTGTCACAGATACGCAGTATTTT.